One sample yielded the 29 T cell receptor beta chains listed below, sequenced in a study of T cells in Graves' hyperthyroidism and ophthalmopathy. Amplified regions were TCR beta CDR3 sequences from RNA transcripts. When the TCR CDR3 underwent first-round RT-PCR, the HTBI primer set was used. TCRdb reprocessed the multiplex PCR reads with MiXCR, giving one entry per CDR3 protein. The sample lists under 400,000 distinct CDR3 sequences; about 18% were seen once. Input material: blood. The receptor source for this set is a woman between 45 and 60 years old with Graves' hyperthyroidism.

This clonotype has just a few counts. CDR3 region: CASSENFGTGELFF. DNA of the CDR3: TGTGCCAGCAGTGAAAATTTTGGAACCGGGGAGCTGTTTTTT. This sequence joins TRBV2 and TRBJ2-2, with D uncertain. The CDR3 totals 14 residues. Germline V gives CDR1 SNHLY, CDR2 FYNNEI. V was cut by 2 bases and J by 5 bases, with 9 bases left in between.

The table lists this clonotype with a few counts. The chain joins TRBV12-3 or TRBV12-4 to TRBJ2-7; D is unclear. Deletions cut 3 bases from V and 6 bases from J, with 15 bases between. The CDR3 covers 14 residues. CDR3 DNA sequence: TGTGCCAGCAGTTTCTTAGGTCAATGGGGCGAGCAGTACTTC. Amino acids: CASSFLGQWGEQYF.

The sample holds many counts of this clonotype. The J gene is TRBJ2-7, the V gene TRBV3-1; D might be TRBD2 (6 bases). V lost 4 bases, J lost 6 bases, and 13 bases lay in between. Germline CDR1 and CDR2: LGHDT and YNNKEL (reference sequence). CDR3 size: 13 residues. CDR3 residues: CASSLRRAGEQYF. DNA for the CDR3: TGTGCCAGCAGCCTCCGGAGGGCGGGCGAGCAGTACTTC.

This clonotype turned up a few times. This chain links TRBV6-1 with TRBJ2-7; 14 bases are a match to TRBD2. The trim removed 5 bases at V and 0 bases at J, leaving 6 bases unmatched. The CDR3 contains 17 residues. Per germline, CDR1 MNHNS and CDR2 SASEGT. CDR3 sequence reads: CASSKGLAGESSYEQYV. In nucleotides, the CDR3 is TGTGCCAGCAGTAAGGGACTAGCGGGGGAGAGCTCCTACGAGCAGTACGTC.

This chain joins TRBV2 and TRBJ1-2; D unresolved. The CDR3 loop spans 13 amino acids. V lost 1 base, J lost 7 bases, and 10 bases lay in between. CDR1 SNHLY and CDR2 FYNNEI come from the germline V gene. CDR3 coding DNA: TGTGCCAGCAGTGAAGGGGTAACCATTGGCTACACCTTC. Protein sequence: CASSEGVTIGYTF.

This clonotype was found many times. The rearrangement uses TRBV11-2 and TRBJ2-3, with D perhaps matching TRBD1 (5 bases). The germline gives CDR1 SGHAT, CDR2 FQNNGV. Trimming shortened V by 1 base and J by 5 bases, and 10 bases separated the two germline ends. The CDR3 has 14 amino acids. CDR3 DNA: TGTGCCAGCAGCTTAGGGCAGGGTAGAGATACGCAGTATTTT. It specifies CASSLGQGRDTQYF.

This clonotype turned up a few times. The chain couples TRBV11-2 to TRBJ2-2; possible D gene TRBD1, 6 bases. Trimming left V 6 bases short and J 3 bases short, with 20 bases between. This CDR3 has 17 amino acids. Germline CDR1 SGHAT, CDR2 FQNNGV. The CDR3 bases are TGTGCCAGCAGACTTCCATACCGGGACATCTACACCGGGGAGCTGTTTTTT. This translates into CASRLPYRDIYTGELFF.

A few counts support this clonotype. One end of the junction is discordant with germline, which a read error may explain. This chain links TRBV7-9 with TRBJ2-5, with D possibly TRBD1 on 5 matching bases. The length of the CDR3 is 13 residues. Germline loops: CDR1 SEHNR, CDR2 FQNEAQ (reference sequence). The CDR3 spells CTSSRQNQETQYF. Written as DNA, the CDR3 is TGTACCAGCAGCCGACAGAACCAAGAGACCCAGTACTTC.

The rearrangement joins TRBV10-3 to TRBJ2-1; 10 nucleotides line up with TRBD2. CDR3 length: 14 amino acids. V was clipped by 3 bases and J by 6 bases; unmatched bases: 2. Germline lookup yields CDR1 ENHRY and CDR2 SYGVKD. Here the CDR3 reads CAISEAGGLNEQFF. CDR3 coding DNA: TGTGCCATCAGTGAAGCGGGGGGGCTCAATGAGCAGTTCTTC.

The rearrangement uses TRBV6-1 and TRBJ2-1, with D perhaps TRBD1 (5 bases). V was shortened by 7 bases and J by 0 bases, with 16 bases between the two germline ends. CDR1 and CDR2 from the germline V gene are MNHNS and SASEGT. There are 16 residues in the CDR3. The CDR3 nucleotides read TGTGCCAGCACCCAGGGATACAGTTCCTCCTACAATGAGCAGTTCTTC. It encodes CASTQGYSSSYNEQFF.

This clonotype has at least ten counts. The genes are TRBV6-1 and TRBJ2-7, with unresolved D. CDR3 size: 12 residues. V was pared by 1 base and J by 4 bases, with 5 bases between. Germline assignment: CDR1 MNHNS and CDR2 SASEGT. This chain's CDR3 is CASSEVGYEQYV. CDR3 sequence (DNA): TGTGCCAGCAGTGAAGTCGGTTACGAGCAGTACGTC.

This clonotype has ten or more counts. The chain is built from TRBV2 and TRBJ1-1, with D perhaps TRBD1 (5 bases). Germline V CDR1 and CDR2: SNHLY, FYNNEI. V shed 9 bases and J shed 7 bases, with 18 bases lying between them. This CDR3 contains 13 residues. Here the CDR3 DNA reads TGTGCCAGTGATATGGAGGGGTTACTTGAAGCTTTCTTT. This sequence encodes CASDMEGLLEAFF.

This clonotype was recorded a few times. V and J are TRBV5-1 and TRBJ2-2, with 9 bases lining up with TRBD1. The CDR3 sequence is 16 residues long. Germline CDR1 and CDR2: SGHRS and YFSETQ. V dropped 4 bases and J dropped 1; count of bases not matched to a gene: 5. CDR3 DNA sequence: TGCGCCAGCAGCGAGACAGGGGGACTGAACACCGGGGAGCTGTTTTTT. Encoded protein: CASSETGGLNTGELFF.

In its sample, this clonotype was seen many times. For the CDR3, the DNA is TGTGCCACCACCACGGGACTGGTGGGGTGGAATGAGCAGTTCTTC. Its translation: CATTTGLVGWNEQFF. The chain is built from TRBV15 and TRBJ2-1; weak D call: TRBD2 (6 bases). The ends were cut back, 7 bases at V and 7 bases at J, with 20 bases in the middle. Germline V CDR1 and CDR2: LNHNV, YYDKDF (reference sequence). This CDR3 has 15 residues.

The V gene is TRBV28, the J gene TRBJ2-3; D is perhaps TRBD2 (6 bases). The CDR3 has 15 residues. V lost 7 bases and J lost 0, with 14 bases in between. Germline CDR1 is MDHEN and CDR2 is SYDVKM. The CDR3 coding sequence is TGTGCCAGCAAACCTCCTGGGACTAGCACAGATACGCAGTATTTT. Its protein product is CASKPPGTSTDTQYF.

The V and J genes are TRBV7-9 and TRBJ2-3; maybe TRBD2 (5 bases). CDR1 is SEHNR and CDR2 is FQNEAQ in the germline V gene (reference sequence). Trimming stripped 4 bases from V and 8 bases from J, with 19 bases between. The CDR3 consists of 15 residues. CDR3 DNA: TGTGCCAGCAGCTCGGGGTACAGAGATTATGGTACGCAGTATTTT. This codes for CASSSGYRDYGTQYF.

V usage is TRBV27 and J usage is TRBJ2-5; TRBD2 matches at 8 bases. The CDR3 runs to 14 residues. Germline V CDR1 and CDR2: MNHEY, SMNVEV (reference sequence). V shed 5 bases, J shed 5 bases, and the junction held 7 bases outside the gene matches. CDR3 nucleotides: TGTGCCAGCAGTCCATGGACTAGCTGGGAGACCCAGTACTTC. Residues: CASSPWTSWETQYF.

CDR3 sequence (DNA): TGTGCCAGCAGCCCTGAAAGAGGAGATGGCACTGAAGCTTTCTTT. The encoded protein is CASSPERGDGTEAFF. The J gene is TRBJ1-1, the V gene TRBV6-1; D is undetermined. Deletions cut 6 bases from V and 4 bases from J, with 18 bases between. Germline values: CDR1 MNHNS, CDR2 SASEGT. The CDR3 covers 15 residues.

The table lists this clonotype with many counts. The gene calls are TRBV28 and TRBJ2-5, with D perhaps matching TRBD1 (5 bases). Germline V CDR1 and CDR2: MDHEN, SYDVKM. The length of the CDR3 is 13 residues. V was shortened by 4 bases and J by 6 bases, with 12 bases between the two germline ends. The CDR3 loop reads CASSSGQGKTQYF. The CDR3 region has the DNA TGTGCCAGCAGTTCCGGGCAGGGAAAGACCCAGTACTTC.

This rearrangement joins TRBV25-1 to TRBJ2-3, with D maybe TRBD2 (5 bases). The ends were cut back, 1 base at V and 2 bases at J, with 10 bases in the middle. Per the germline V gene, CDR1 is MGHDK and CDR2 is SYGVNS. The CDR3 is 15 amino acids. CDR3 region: CASSESGGSTDTQYF. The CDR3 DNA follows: TGTGCCAGCAGTGAATCTGGCGGGTCCACAGATACGCAGTATTTT.

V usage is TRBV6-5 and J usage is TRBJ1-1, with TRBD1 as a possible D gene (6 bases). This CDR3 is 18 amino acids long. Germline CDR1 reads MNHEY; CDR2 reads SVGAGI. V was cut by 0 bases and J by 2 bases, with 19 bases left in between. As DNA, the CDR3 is TGTGCCAGCAGTTACTCGATGTACCGGGGGCAGGGTAACACTGAAGCTTTCTTT. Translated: CASSYSMYRGQGNTEAFF.

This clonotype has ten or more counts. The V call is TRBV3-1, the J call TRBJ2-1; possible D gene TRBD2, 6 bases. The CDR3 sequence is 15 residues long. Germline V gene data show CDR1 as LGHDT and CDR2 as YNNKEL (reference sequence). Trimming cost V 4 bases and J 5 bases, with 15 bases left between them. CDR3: CASSRGTAPNNEQFF. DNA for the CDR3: TGTGCCAGCAGCCGTGGGACTGCGCCAAACAATGAGCAGTTCTTC.

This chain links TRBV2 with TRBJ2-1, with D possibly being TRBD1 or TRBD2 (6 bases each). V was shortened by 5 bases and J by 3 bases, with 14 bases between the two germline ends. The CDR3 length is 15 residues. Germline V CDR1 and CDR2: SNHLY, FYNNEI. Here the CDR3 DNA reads TGTGCCAGCAGTCTGGGGGCTAGCGACTACAATGAGCAGTTCTTC. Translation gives CASSLGASDYNEQFF.

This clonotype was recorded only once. The CDR3 is CATTDPMQDNEQFF. CDR3 coding DNA: TGTGCCACCACAGACCCCATGCAGGACAATGAGCAGTTCTTC. This chain joins TRBV7-3 and TRBJ2-1; D is uncertain. Per germline, CDR1 SGHTA and CDR2 FQGTGA. Deletions cut 10 bases from V and 5 bases from J, with 18 bases between. The CDR3 spans 14 residues.

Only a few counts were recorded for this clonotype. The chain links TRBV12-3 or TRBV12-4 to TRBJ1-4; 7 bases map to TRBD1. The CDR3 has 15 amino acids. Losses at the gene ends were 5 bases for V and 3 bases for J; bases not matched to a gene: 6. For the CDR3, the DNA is TGTGCCAGCAGTCATACAGGGGTGGCTAATGAAAAACTGTTTTTT. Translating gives CASSHTGVANEKLFF.

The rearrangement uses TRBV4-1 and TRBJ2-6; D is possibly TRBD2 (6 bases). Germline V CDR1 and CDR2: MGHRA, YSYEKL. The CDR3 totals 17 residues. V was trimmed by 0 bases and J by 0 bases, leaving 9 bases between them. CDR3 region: CASSQEGGISGANVLTF. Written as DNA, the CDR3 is TGCGCCAGCAGCCAAGAAGGCGGGATCTCTGGGGCCAACGTCCTGACTTTC.

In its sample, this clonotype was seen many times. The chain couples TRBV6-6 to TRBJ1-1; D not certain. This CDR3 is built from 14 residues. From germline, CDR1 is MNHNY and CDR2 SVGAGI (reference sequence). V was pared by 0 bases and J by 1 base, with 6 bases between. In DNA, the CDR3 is TGTGCCAGCAGTTACTCTTACAGGAACACTGAAGCTTTCTTT. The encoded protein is CASSYSYRNTEAFF.

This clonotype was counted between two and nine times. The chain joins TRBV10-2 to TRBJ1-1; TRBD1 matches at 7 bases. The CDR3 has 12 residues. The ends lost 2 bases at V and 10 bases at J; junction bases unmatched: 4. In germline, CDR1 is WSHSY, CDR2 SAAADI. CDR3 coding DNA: TGCGCCAGCAGTGAGGCAGGGGGTGTAGCTTTCTTT. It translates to CASSEAGGVAFF.

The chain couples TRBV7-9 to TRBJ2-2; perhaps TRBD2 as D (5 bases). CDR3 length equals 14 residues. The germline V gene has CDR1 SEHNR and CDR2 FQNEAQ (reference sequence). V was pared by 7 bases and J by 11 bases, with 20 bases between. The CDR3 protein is CASTRQADRDELFF. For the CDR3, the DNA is TGTGCCAGCACCAGGCAAGCGGACCGCGACGAGCTGTTTTTT.